This T cell receptor beta chain is from a study of cytomegalovirus exposure and HLA in healthy donors. General study findings and limits: TCR beta V segments were, for the most part, productive about 90% or about 30% of the time in an earlier analysis. At a 0.05 false discovery rate, a later analysis found 18,000 or so TCR beta sequences to be associated with HLA alleles.

Details on this clone: Its antigen remains unidentified.

Both 60 Vbeta primers and 13 Jbeta primers went into the PCR. Some clones are missing from TCRdb's copy, which holds only in-frame ones; the method was immunoSEQ multiplex PCR. The sample lists about 160,000 clones, 60% to 85% occurring once. Per germline, CDR1 SNHLY and CDR2 FYNNEI. The CDR3 has 16 amino acids. Trimming removed 11 bases from V and 3 bases from J, with 22 bases in between. The clonotype originates from a man in his fifties or sixties in good health and CMV-seropositive. V gene TRBV2 combines with J gene TRBJ2-2; possibly TRBD1 for D (7 bases). Sequencing used PBMCs. The CDR3 loop reads CAQGGLGYQDTGELFF. The CDR3, as DNA: TGTGCCCAGGGGGGTCTGGGATACCAGGACACCGGGGAGCTGTTTTTT.